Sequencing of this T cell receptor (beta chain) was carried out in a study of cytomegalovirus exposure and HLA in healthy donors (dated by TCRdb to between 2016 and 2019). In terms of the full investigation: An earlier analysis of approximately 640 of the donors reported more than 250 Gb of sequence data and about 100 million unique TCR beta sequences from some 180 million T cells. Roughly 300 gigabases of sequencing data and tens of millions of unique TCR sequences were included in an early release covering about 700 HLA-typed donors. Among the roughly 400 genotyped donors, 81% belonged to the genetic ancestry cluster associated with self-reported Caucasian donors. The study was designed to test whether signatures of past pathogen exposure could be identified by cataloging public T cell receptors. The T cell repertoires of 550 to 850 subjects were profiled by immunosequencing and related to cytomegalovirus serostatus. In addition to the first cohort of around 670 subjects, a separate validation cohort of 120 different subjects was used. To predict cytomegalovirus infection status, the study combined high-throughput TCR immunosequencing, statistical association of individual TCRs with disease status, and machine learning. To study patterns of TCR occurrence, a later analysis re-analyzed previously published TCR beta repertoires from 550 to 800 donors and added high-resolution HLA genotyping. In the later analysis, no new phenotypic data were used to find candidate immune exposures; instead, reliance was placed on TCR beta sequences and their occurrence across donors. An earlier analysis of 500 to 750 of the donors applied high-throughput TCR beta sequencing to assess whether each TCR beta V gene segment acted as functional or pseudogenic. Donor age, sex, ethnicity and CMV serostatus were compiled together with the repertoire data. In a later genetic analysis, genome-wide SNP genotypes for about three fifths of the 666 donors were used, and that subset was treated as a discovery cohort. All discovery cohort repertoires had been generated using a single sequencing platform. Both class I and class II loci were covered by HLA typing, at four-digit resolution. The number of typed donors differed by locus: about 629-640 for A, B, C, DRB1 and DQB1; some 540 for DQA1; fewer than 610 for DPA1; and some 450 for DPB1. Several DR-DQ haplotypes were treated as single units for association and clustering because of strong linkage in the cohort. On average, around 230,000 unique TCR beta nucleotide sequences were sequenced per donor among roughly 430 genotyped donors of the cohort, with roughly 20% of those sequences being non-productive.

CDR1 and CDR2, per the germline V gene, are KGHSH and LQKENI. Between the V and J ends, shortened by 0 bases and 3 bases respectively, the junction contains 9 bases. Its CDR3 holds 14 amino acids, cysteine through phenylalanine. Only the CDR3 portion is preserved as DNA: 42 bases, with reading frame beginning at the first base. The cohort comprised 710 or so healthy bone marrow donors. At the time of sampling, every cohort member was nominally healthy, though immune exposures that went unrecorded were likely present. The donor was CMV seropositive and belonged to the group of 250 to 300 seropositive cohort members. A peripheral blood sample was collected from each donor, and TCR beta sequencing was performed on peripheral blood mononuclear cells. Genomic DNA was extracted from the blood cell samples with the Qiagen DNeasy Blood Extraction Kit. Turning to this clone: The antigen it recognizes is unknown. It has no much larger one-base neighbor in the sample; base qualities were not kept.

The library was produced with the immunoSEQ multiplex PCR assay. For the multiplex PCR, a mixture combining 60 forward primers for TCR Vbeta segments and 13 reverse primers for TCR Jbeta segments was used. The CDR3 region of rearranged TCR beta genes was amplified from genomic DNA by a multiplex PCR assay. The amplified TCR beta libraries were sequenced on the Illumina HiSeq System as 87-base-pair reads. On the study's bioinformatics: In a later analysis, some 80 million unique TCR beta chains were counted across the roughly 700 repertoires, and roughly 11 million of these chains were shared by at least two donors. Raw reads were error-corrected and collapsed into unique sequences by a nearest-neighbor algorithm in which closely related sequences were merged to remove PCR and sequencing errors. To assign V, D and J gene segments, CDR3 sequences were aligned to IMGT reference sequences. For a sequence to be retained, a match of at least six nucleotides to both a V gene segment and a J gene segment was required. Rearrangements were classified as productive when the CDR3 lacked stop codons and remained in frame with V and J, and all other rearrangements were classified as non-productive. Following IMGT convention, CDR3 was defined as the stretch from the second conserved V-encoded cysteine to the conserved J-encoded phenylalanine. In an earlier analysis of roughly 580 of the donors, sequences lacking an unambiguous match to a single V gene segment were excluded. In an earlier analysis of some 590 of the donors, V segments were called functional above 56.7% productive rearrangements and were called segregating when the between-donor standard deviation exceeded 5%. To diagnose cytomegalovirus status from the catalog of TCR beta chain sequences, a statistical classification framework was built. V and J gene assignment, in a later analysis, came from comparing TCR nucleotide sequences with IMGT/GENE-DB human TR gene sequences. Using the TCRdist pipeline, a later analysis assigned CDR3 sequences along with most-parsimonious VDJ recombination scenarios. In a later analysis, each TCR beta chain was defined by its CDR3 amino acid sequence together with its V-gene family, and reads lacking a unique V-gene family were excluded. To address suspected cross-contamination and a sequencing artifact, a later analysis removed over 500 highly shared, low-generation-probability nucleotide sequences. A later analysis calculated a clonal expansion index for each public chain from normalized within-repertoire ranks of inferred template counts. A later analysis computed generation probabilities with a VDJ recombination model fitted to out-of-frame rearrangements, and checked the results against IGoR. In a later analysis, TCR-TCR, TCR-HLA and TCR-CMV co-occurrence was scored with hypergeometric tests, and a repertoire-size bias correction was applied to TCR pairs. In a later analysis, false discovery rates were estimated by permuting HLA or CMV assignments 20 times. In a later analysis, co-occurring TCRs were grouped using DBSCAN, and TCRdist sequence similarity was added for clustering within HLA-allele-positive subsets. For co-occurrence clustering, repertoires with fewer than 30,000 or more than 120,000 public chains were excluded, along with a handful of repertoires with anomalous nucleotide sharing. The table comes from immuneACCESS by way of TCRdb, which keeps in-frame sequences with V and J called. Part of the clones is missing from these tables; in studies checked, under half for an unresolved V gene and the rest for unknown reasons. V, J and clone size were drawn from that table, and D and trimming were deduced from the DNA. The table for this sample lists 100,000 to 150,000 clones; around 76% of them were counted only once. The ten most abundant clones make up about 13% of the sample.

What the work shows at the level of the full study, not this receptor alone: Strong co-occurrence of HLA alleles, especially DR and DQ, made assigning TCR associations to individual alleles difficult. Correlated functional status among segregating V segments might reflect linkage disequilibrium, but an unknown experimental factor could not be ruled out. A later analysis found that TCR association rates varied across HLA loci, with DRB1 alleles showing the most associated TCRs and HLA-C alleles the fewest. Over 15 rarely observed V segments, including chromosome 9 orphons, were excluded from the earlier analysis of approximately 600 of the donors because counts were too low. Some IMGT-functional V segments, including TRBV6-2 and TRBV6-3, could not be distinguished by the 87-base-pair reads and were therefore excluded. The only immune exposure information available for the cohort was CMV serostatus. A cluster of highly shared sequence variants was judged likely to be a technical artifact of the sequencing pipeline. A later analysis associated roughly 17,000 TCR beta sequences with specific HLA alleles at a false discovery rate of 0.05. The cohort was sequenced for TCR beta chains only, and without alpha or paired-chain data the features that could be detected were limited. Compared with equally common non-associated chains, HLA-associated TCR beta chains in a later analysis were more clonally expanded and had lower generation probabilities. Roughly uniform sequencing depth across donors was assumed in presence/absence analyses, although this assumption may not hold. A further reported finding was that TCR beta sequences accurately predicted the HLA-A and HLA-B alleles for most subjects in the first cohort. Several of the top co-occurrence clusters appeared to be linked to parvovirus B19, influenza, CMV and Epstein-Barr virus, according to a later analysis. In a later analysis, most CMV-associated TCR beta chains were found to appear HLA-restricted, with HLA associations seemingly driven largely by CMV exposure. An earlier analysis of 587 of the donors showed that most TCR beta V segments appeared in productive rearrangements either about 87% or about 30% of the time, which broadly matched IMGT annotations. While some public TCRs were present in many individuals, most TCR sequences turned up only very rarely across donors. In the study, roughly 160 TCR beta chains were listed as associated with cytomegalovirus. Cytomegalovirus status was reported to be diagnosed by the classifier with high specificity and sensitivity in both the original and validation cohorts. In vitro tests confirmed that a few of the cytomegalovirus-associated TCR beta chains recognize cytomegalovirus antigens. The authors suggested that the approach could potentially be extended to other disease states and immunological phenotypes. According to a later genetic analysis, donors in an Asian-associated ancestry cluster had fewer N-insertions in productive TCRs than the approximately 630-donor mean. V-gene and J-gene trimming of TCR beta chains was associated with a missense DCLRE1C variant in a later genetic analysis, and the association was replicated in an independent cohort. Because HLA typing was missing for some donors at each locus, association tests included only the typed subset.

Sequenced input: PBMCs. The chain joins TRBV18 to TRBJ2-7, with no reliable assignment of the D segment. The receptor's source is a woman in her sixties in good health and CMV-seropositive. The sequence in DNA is TGTGCCAGCTCACCACCAAACGGAGACTACGAGCAGTACTTC. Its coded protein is CASSPPNGDYEQYF.